The 26 T cell receptor beta chains below all came from one sample that was sequenced in a study of CD8 T cells in ankylosing spondylitis. These receptors' targets are unknown. TCRdb processed the 5' RACE reads anew with MiXCR; each CDR3 protein has one entry. The sample shows hundreds of thousands of distinct CDR3 sequences, 10% to 15% of them seen only once. Study-wide results and limits: The study identified a TCR beta motif of under ten highly homologous variants that appeared characteristic of ankylosing spondylitis blood.

The sample comprised blood, either unsorted or a sorted T cell fraction (not recorded which). Receptors were obtained from a male donor with ankylosing spondylitis.

This clonotype showed up many times. The chain employs TRBV11-1 and TRBJ2-1; 8 bases align to TRBD2. The CDR3 sequence is 16 residues long. Germline CDR1 and CDR2: SGHAT and FQDESV (reference sequence). J lost 9 bases, V lost 6 bases, and 16 bases had no gene match. DNA for the CDR3: TGTGCCAGCAGTCCCCGGGGGGCGCCGGGGGGGGGTGAGCAGTTCTTC. This sequence encodes CASSPRGAPGGGEQFF.

This clonotype was counted ten times or more. The CDR3 DNA is TGTGCCAGCAGCGCTCAGGGCGGGGGGGCCAACGTCCTGACTTTC. It specifies CASSAQGGGANVLTF. V and J are TRBV7-2 and TRBJ2-6, with D perhaps being TRBD1 or TRBD2 (5 bases each). CDR3 length equals 15 residues. The germline V and J ends were trimmed by 5 bases and 4 bases, with 12 bases remaining between them. Germline CDR1 and CDR2: SGHTA and FQGNSA.

This clonotype was seen a handful of times. The genes are TRBV7-2 and TRBJ2-7, with 9 bases fitting TRBD1. V shed 2 bases and J 5 bases; nucleotides not matched to a gene: 7. The CDR3 totals 15 residues. Per germline, CDR1 SGHTA and CDR2 FQGNSA. The CDR3 DNA reads as TGTGCCAGCAGCTTATCCCGGGACAGGGTACACGAGCAGTACTTC. Translating gives CASSLSRDRVHEQYF.

V gene TRBV10-3 combines with J gene TRBJ1-2; D is possibly TRBD1 (6 bases). Germline lookup yields CDR1 ENHRY and CDR2 SYGVKD. The V and J ends lost 6 bases and 5 bases respectively, with 19 bases between them. The CDR3 totals 15 residues. The CDR3 loop reads CAISAGNGQIYGYTF. CDR3 sequence (DNA): TGTGCCATCAGCGCCGGGAATGGACAGATTTATGGCTACACCTTC.

This clonotype has a handful of counts. This chain connects TRBV27 to TRBJ1-5, with a weak D call TRBD1 (5 bases). This CDR3 spans 17 amino acids. Trimming left V 6 bases short and J 0 bases short, with 18 bases between. The germline V gene has CDR1 MNHEY and CDR2 SMNVEV (reference sequence). CDR3 bases: TGTGCCAGCAGCCCCAGAGGGAGGGGCTATAGCAATCAGCCCCAGCATTTT. Translating it yields CASSPRGRGYSNQPQHF.

This clonotype was counted only a few times. The V call is TRBV5-1, the J call TRBJ2-1; D might be TRBD1 (5 bases). CDR3 size: 16 residues. Trimming cost V 0 bases and J 1 base, with 11 bases left between them. Germline CDR1 is SGHRS and CDR2 is YFSETQ. DNA of the CDR3: TGCGCCAGCAGCTTGGAGGGGTTCCCATCCTACAATGAGCAGTTCTTC. Protein product: CASSLEGFPSYNEQFF.

This clonotype was counted a few times. The chain is built from TRBV20-1 and TRBJ2-7; D is unresolved. Deletions cut 0 bases from V and 6 bases from J, with 15 bases between. Per the germline V gene, CDR1 is DFQATT and CDR2 is SNEGSKA (reference sequence). The CDR3 loop spans 14 amino acids. The CDR3 DNA is TGCAGTGCTAGAGATTTCGACAAAATCGGCGAGCAGTACTTC. Translation: CSARDFDKIGEQYF.

CDR3 residues: CASSPPRAPEQYV. The CDR3 DNA sequence: TGTGCCAGCTCACCGCCACGGGCGCCCGAGCAGTACGTC. The chain is built from TRBV18 and TRBJ2-7; D unresolved. Deletions cut 3 bases from V and 6 bases from J, with 12 bases between. CDR1 is KGHSH, CDR2 LQKENI, per germline. The CDR3 has 13 amino acids.

This clonotype was counted between two and nine times. The CDR3 coding sequence is TGTGCCAGCAGTGACCCCCGGGACACCTACGAGCAGTACGTC. Protein sequence: CASSDPRDTYEQYV. The V and J genes are TRBV6-4 and TRBJ2-7; D possibly corresponds to TRBD1 (6 bases). The CDR3 consists of 14 residues. The V end lost 2 bases, the J end lost 2 bases, and 10 bases lay between the germline ends. CDR1 MRHNA and CDR2 SNTAGT come from the germline V gene.

This clonotype has a handful of counts. The chain is built from TRBV5-1 and TRBJ1-1; D is undetermined. V lost 2 bases and J lost 7, with 12 bases in between. Germline V gene data show CDR1 as SGHRS and CDR2 as YFSETQ. The CDR3 contains 13 residues. The CDR3 nucleotides read TGCGCCAGCAGCTTCTCGGAGCTGGGTGAAGCTTTCTTT. This gives the protein CASSFSELGEAFF.

The V and J genes are TRBV10-2 and TRBJ1-1; D gene unclear. Germline V gene sequence: CDR1 WSHSY, CDR2 SAAADI. The CDR3 is made up of 13 amino acids. The germline V and J ends were trimmed by 8 bases and 0 bases, with 10 bases remaining between them. CDR3 coding DNA: TGCGCCAGCTCCGAGGCCATGAACACTGAAGCTTTCTTT. Translated: CASSEAMNTEAFF.

This clonotype showed up many times. The chain has TRBV2 and TRBJ2-7, with TRBD1 matching over 8 bases. The CDR3 has 12 residues. The V and J ends lost 3 bases and 6 bases, in that order; junction bases with no gene match: 1. Germline lookup yields CDR1 SNHLY and CDR2 FYNNEI. Here the CDR3 reads CASSDRGLEQYV. CDR3 in DNA: TGTGCCAGCAGTGACAGGGGGCTCGAGCAGTACGTC.

This clonotype has more than one count but fewer than ten. The chain has TRBV20-1 and TRBJ1-5; D uncertain. The CDR3 length is 17 residues. The germline CDR1 and CDR2 sequences are DFQATT and SNEGSKA (reference sequence). V lost 3 bases and J lost 0, with 18 bases in between. CDR3 coding DNA: TGCAGTGCTAGTCCCAGCCTTTCATGGAATAGCAATCAGCCCCAGCATTTT. Its translation: CSASPSLSWNSNQPQHF.

This clonotype showed up just a few times. The rearrangement joins TRBV4-2 to TRBJ1-2, with D possibly TRBD1 on 5 matching bases. V gave up 4 bases and J gave up 4 bases, with 13 bases separating them. From germline, CDR1 is LGHNA and CDR2 YNFKEQ. The CDR3 has 14 amino acids. DNA of the CDR3: TGTGCCAGCAGCCTACCGGACATCGGCTATGGCTACACCTTC. Translating gives CASSLPDIGYGYTF.

The V call is TRBV7-8, the J call TRBJ2-2; 7 bases line up with TRBD1. Germline loops: CDR1 SGHVS, CDR2 FQNEAQ. The J segment lost 6 bases and the V segment lost 6 bases, leaving 7 bases of the junction unmatched. The CDR3 runs 14 residues. CDR3 sequence: CASSFDRVPGELFF. The CDR3 nucleotides read TGTGCCAGCAGTTTTGACAGGGTCCCCGGGGAGCTGTTTTTT.

This clonotype was found many times. V usage is TRBV11-2 and J usage is TRBJ2-3; D is ambiguous. Germline V gene data show CDR1 as SGHAT and CDR2 as FQNNGV. V was pared by 5 bases and J by 2 bases, with 8 bases between. This CDR3 spans 13 amino acids. CDR3 DNA sequence: TGTGCCAGCAGCGCTACTTCCACAGATACGCAGTATTTT. It yields the protein CASSATSTDTQYF.

This clonotype was counted between two and nine times. This rearrangement joins TRBV6-1 to TRBJ1-3; unclear D gene. The germline CDR1 and CDR2 sequences are MNHNS and SASEGT. V was cut by 5 bases and J by 0 bases, with 11 bases left in between. This CDR3 is built from 15 residues. CDR3 protein: CASSQWAVSGNTIYF. The DNA of the CDR3 is TGTGCCAGCAGTCAGTGGGCGGTCTCTGGAAACACCATATATTTT.

The V call is TRBV12-3 or TRBV12-4, the J call TRBJ1-2; perhaps TRBD1 as D (5 bases). The CDR3 totals 15 residues. Trimming took off 6 bases at V and 6 bases at J, with 20 bases between the two ends. CDR3: CASSILLTGENGYTF. In DNA form, the CDR3 reads TGTGCCAGCAGCATCCTACTAACGGGGGAGAATGGCTACACCTTC.

The chain uses TRBV21-1 and TRBJ1-5; TRBD1 is the table's D call, not checked against the DNA. TRBV21-1 is recorded as a pseudogene. The CDR3 loop spans 15 amino acids. The CDR3 DNA sequence: TGTGCCAGCAGCAAGGGTCGACAGGGTCATCAGCCCCAGCATTTT. It specifies CASSKGRQGHQPQHF.

This clonotype was picked up a small number of times. The chain couples TRBV25-1 to TRBJ2-1, with TRBD2 matching 7 bases. This CDR3 spans 15 amino acids. V lost 6 bases and J lost 6; bases outside the gene matches: 11. Looked up from germline, CDR1 is MGHDK and CDR2 is SYGVNS. Here the CDR3 DNA reads TGTGCCAGCAGGTTCGGGGGGAAAAATAGCAATGAGCAGTTCTTC. Translated, it gives CASRFGGKNSNEQFF.

The chain carries TRBV5-1 and TRBJ2-1, with 8 bases that match TRBD1. V gave up 4 bases and J gave up 9 bases; unmatched junction bases: 21. The CDR3 has 18 residues. Germline loops: CDR1 SGHRS, CDR2 YFSETQ. The CDR3 sequence: CASSSHRQGRVTIAEQFF. In DNA form, the CDR3 reads TGCGCCAGCAGCAGTCATAGACAGGGGCGGGTTACCATCGCTGAGCAGTTCTTC.

Remarks on this clonotype: The junction and the germline gene differ at one end; a read error may be behind it. The chain joins TRBV7-9 to TRBJ2-5, with D perhaps matching TRBD2 (6 bases). The CDR3 sequence is 13 residues long. Germline lookup yields CDR1 SEHNR and CDR2 FQNEAQ (reference sequence). The CDR3 reads CASTLGGQETQYF. The CDR3 region has the DNA TGTGCCAGCACCTTAGGAGGGCAAGAGACCCAGTACTTC.

The table lists this clonotype with a few counts. This rearrangement joins TRBV5-1 to TRBJ2-5; perhaps TRBD2 as D (5 bases). This CDR3 has 13 amino acids. V lost 4 bases, J lost 7 bases, and 14 bases lay in between. Germline V lookup: CDR1 SGHRS, CDR2 YFSETQ. Written as DNA, the CDR3 is TGCGCCAGCAGCCTAGGGTCAGAGGGGACCCAGTACTTC. Amino acids: CASSLGSEGTQYF.

The genes are TRBV18 and TRBJ2-2; weak D call: TRBD2 (5 bases). Germline V gene lookup returns CDR1 KGHSH and CDR2 LQKENI. The CDR3 covers 16 residues. The V end was cut by 6 bases, the J end by 5 bases, with 19 bases between. CDR3 DNA sequence: TGTGCCAGCTCCACGGCCGGAGGCGTTGAGACCGGGGAGCTGTTTTTT. Protein sequence: CASSTAGGVETGELFF.

The CDR3 DNA is TGTGCCAGCAGCCGGACTTTACAGGGAAATGAGCAGTTCTTC. It specifies CASSRTLQGNEQFF. This sequence joins TRBV7-6 and TRBJ2-1, with D possibly matching TRBD1 (6 bases). V gave up 5 bases and J gave up 7 bases, with 15 bases separating them. Looked up from germline, CDR1 is SGHVS and CDR2 is FNYEAQ. The CDR3 length is 14 residues. The full variable domain, in which reference TRBV7-6 and TRBJ2-1 provide the parts outside the CDR3, is GAGVSQSPRYKVTKRGQDVALRCDPISGHVSLYWYRQALGQGPEFLTYFNYEAQQDKSGLPNDRFSAERPEGSISTLTIQRTEQRDSAMYRCASSRTLQGNEQFFGPGTRLTVL.

The V and J genes are TRBV24-1 and TRBJ2-7, with 14 bases aligning to TRBD2. The CDR3 runs to 18 residues. CDR1 KGHDR and CDR2 SFDVKD come from the germline V gene. The V gene end was trimmed by 3 bases and the J gene end by 4 bases; junction bases not matched to a gene: 10. The CDR3 region is CATSDPRETSGRVYEQYV. CDR3 bases: TGTGCCACCAGTGATCCTAGGGAGACTAGCGGGAGGGTTTACGAGCAGTACGTC.